A single sample gave rise to the 12 T cell receptor beta chains below, sequenced in a study of control samples from healthy donors and cancer patients (dated by TCRdb to the early 2020s). Library prep was done by the immunoSEQ multiplex PCR assay. TCRdb re-hosts the immuneACCESS table, in-frame sequences only. Its copies lack some clones; in the studies checked, an unresolved V gene accounts for under half of them, and the cause for the rest is not known. Recorded for this sample are 95,000 to 110,000 clones; around 88% of them occurred a single time. The ten largest clones add up to over 15% of the sample. Sequenced sample: PBMCs. The receptors were sampled from a man in his 60s with lung cancer.

As to this clone: One junction end disagrees with the germline gene, perhaps due to a read error. V gene TRBV4-1 combines with J gene TRBJ1-6, with D perhaps matching TRBD1 (6 bases). The CDR3 extends over 14 amino acids. Germline CDR1 is MGHRA and CDR2 is YSYEKL. The CDR3 sequence is CATSPQGSNSPLHF. DNA of the CDR3: TGCGCCACCAGCCCGCAGGGGTCTAATTCACCCCTCCACTTT.

The V call is TRBV7-9, the J call TRBJ2-1; D is undetermined. Between the trimmed V and J ends, which lost 7 bases and 4 bases, there was a span of 5 bases. CDR1 and CDR2 from the germline V gene are SEHNR and FQNEAQ (reference sequence). The CDR3 has 11 residues. This CDR3 reads CASMKYNEQFF. Here the CDR3 DNA reads TGTGCCAGCATGAAATACAATGAGCAGTTCTTC.

With regard to this clone: At the DNA level, this CDR3 is encoded by other sequences in the same sample as well. The V call is TRBV7-2, the J call TRBJ2-5; 8 nucleotides align to TRBD1. Gene TRBJ2-7 matches the end of the DNA better, so the J call may be wrong. Germline assignment: CDR1 SGHTA and CDR2 FQGNSA. The CDR3 is 13 amino acids. The CDR3: CASSRDRGNEQYF. The CDR3 DNA reads as TGTGCCAGCAGCCGAGACAGGGGCAACGAGCAGTACTTC.

V is TRBV11-2 and J is TRBJ1-1; weak D call: TRBD1 (5 bases). The V end lost 5 bases, the J end lost 1 base, and 17 bases lay between the germline ends. The CDR3 sequence is 16 residues long. Germline V gene data show CDR1 as SGHAT and CDR2 as FQNNGV. CDR3 DNA: TGTGCCAGCAGCCCCCCTATCCGACAGACGAACACTGAAGCTTTCTTT. It specifies CASSPPIRQTNTEAFF.

V gene TRBV29-1 combines with J gene TRBJ2-1; D may be TRBD1 (6 bases). The CDR3 covers 16 residues. Trimming shortened V by 7 bases and J by 4 bases, and 23 bases separated the two germline ends. From germline, CDR1 is SQVTM and CDR2 ANQGSEA. The CDR3 here is CSDAPKMGAGYNEQFF. CDR3 bases: TGCAGCGACGCACCGAAAATGGGGGCGGGTTACAATGAGCAGTTCTTC.

This rearrangement joins TRBV6-1 to TRBJ1-3; a possible D gene is TRBD1 (5 bases). Germline CDR1 reads MNHNS; CDR2 reads SASEGT. The CDR3 extends over 15 amino acids. V shed 1 base and J shed 12 bases, with 19 bases lying between them. DNA for the CDR3: TGTGCCAGCAGTGAAGTCTCTGTAGGGGCACGGATCATATATTTT. It specifies CASSEVSVGARIIYF.

The chain employs TRBV7-9 and TRBJ1-2, with D perhaps TRBD1 (6 bases). The CDR3 sequence is 18 residues long. Per the germline V gene, CDR1 is SEHNR and CDR2 is FQNEAQ (reference sequence). V gave up 1 base and J gave up 0 bases, with 18 bases separating them. CDR3 coding DNA: TGTGCCAGCAGCTTAGGGGCCACAGGGAAGTGGGCTAACTATGGCTACACCTTC. Its protein product is CASSLGATGKWANYGYTF.

The V gene is TRBV19, the J gene TRBJ2-6; D ambiguous. The CDR3 consists of 14 residues. The germline V and J ends were trimmed by 6 bases and 1 base, with 7 bases remaining between them. CDR1 LNHDA and CDR2 SQIVND come from the germline V gene (reference sequence). Here the CDR3 reads CASRGASGANVLTF. CDR3 nucleotides: TGTGCCAGTAGGGGTGCGTCTGGGGCCAACGTCCTGACTTTC. Full variable domain (outside the CDR3, taken from reference TRBV19 and TRBJ2-6): DGGITQSPKYLFRKEGQNVTLSCEQNLNHDAMYWYRQDPGQGLRLIYYSQIVNDFQKGDIAEGYSVSREKKESFPLTVTSAQKNPTAFYLCASRGASGANVLTFGAGSRLTVL.

This clone showed up just a few times. V is TRBV4-1 and J is TRBJ2-6; a weak D match, TRBD2 (7 bases). The CDR3 runs 18 residues. The germline V gene has CDR1 MGHRA and CDR2 YSYEKL. Between the trimmed V and J ends, which lost 4 bases and 0 bases, there was a span of 16 bases. In nucleotides, the CDR3 is TGCGCCAGCAGCCTTTCGGGGGGCCGCCACTCTGGGGCCAACGTCCTGACTTTC. Encoded protein: CASSLSGGRHSGANVLTF.

The chain links TRBV6-4 to TRBJ2-1; 8 bases are shared with TRBD1. The CDR3 length is 15 residues. Germline V gene data show CDR1 as MRHNA and CDR2 as SNTAGT. Unmatched junction bases numbered 5, after V lost 3 bases and J lost 4 bases. The CDR3, as DNA: TGTGCCAGCAGTGAGGACAGGGCCCGATACAATGAGCAGTTCTTC. It codes for CASSEDRARYNEQFF.

V gene TRBV3-1 (or the pseudogene TRBV3-2) combines with J gene TRBJ1-2, with 9 positions matching TRBD1. CDR1 is LGHDT, CDR2 YNNKEL, per germline (reference sequence). This CDR3 is 14 amino acids long. V was clipped by 5 bases and J by 5 bases; unmatched bases: 6. The CDR3 protein is CASSFRDRVYGYTF. DNA for the CDR3: TGTGCCAGCAGCTTCCGGGACAGGGTGTATGGCTACACCTTC.

Of note for this clone: One junction end does not reproduce the germline sequence, and a read error may be involved. Here the CDR3 DNA reads TGCGCCAGCAACTTGGTCCGATCGGGGGGGCCGTTATTAGATACGCAGTATTTT. Residues: CASNLVRSGGPLLDTQYF. The chain has TRBV5-1 and TRBJ2-3, with 8 bases fitting TRBD2. The CDR3 is 18 amino acids. Per the germline V gene, CDR1 is SGHRS and CDR2 is YFSETQ.